Each of the 8 T cell receptor beta chains below was sequenced from the same sample in a study of blood T cells in healthy people across ages. The second PCR ran about 6 to 11 cycles with a sample-barcoded 5' primer and J-beta primers. TCRdb re-called the 5' RACE reads with MiXCR, one entry per CDR3 protein. The repertoire holds more than 600,000 distinct CDR3 sequences, 25% seen once, with 9.4% in the top ten. The same data also contributed to another study, on T cells of mothers and their children.

Sequenced input: blood. The source is a boy younger than 18 in good health.

The chain employs TRBV29-1 and TRBJ2-1; 7 nucleotides agree with TRBD2. Germline V gene data show CDR1 as SQVTM and CDR2 as ANQGSEA. The CDR3 spans 12 residues. V dropped 7 bases and J dropped 8; count of bases not matched to a gene: 8. Here the CDR3 reads CSGMAGEYEQFF. The CDR3, as DNA: TGCAGCGGGATGGCGGGGGAGTATGAGCAGTTCTTC.

V is TRBV7-9 and J is TRBJ2-7; 7 bases are a match to TRBD1. With V trimmed by 4 bases and J by 7 bases, 13 bases remained unmatched. Germline-derived CDR1 and CDR2 are SEHNR and FQNEAQ (reference sequence). The CDR3 is 15 residues long. CDR3 bases: TGTGCCAGCAGCTACCCGGGACAGAGTTGGGGGGAGCAGTACTTC. It is translated as CASSYPGQSWGEQYF.

This clonotype was recorded a few times. CDR3: CASSRVSVTDTQYF. CDR3 in DNA: TGTGCCAGCAGCAGGGTGTCGGTCACAGATACGCAGTATTTT. The chain joins TRBV12-3 or TRBV12-4 to TRBJ2-3; perhaps TRBD1 as D (5 bases). This CDR3 contains 14 residues. V lost 6 bases, J lost 2 bases, and 12 bases lay in between.

This clonotype was observed a handful of times. The chain employs TRBV7-9 and TRBJ1-2; D might be TRBD1 (6 bases). The V end lost 3 bases, the J end lost 4 bases, and 9 bases lay between the germline ends. Germline CDR1 and CDR2: SEHNR and FQNEAQ (reference sequence). This CDR3 is built from 13 residues. The CDR3 loop is CASSLGHFYGYTF. The CDR3 bases are TGTGCCAGCAGCTTGGGACACTTCTATGGCTACACCTTC. Full variable domain (rest looked up from reference TRBV7-9 and TRBJ1-2): DTGVSQNPRHKITKRGQNVTFRCDPISEHNRLYWYRQTLGQGPEFLTYFQNEAQLEKSRLLSDRFSAERPKGSFSTLEIQRTEQGDSAMYLCASSLGHFYGYTFGSGTRLTVV.

This clonotype was found a few times. The chain combines TRBV2 with TRBJ2-2, with 13 bases aligning to TRBD2. V dropped 5 bases and J dropped 8; count of bases not matched to a gene: 5. The CDR3 is made up of 15 amino acids. From germline, CDR1 is SNHLY and CDR2 FYNNEI. The CDR3, as DNA: TGTGCCAGCAGTAAGACTAGCGGGGGGCTTGGGGAGCTGTTTTTT. This translates into CASSKTSGGLGELFF. The full variable domain, with the rest looked up from reference TRBV2 and TRBJ2-2, is EPEVTQTPSHQVTQMGQEVILRCVPISNHLYFYWYRQILGQKVEFLVSFYNNEISEKSEIFDDQFSVERPDGSNFTLKIRSTKLEDSAMYFCASSKTSGGLGELFFGEGSRLTVL.

In this sample, this clonotype turned up a few times. The chain employs TRBV20-1 and TRBJ2-1, with a tentative D call TRBD2 (5 bases). CDR3 length equals 13 residues. In germline, CDR1 is DFQATT, CDR2 SNEGSKA (reference sequence). The germline V and J ends were trimmed by 6 bases and 6 bases, with 15 bases remaining between them. The CDR3 loop reads CSAQWTPPNEQFF. In DNA form, the CDR3 reads TGCAGTGCCCAATGGACTCCACCCAATGAGCAGTTCTTC.

The gene calls are TRBV27 and TRBJ2-5, with 12 bases aligning to TRBD1. Gene TRBJ2-7 matches the end of the DNA better, so the J call may be wrong. The V gene's germline CDR1 is MNHEY and CDR2 SMNVEV (reference sequence). This CDR3 spans 15 amino acids. CDR3 loop: CASSLRDRGLGEQYF. As DNA, the CDR3 is TGTGCCAGCAGCCTCCGGGACAGGGGGCTTGGCGAGCAGTACTTC.

The V call is TRBV6-5, the J call TRBJ2-3, with D maybe TRBD1 (6 bases). Germline CDR1 is MNHEY and CDR2 is SVGAGI. The CDR3 covers 14 residues. The V end was cut by 6 bases, the J end by 5 bases, with 15 bases between. CDR3 in amino acids: CASSPTGMRDTQYF. The DNA for the CDR3 is TGTGCCAGCAGCCCTACAGGGATGCGAGATACGCAGTATTTT.